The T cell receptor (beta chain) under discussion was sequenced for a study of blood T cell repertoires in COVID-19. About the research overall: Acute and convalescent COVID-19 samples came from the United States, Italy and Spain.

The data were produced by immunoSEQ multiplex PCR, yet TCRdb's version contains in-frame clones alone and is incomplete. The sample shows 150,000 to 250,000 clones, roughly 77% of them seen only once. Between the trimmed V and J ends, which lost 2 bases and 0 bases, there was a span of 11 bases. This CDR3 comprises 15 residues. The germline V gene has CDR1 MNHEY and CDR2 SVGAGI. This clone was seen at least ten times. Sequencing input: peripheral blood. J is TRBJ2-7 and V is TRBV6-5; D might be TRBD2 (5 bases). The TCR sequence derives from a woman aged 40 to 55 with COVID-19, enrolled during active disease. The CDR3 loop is CASSYGLAYSYEQYF. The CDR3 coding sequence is TGTGCCAGCAGTTACGGTCTAGCCTACTCCTACGAGCAGTACTTC.